This TCR beta chain was captured in a study of T cells expressing NK-cell markers. TCRdb reprocessed the 5' RACE reads and stores each CDR3 protein as one record, lacking DNA. Its listing shows about 370,000 distinct CDR3 sequences. What was sequenced was blood T cells: a sorted CD56 or NKG2C T cell subset, CD4+ or CD8+ T cells, or bulk PBMC T cells (not recorded which). This receptor was obtained from a woman aged 50 to 60 in good health.

The CDR3 sequence is CASLGTENEQYF. The chain combines TRBV10-3 with TRBJ2-7; TCRdb lists TRBD1, though no DNA is available to test this call. The CDR3 runs to 12 residues. Germline CDR1 reads ENHRY; CDR2 reads SYGVKD.